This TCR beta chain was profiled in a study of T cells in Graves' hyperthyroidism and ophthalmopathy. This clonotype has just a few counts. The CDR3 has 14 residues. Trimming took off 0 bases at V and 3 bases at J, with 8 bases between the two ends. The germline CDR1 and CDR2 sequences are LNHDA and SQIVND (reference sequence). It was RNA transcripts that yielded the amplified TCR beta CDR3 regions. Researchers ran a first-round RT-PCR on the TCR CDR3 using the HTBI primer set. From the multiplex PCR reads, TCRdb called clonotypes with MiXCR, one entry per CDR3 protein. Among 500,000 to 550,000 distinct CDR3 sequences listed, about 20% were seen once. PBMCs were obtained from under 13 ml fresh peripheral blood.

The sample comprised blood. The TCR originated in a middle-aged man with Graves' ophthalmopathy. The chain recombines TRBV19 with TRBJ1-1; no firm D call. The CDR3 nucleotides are TGTGCCAGTAGTATAGACGCGTTTTACACTGAAGCTTTCTTT. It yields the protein CASSIDAFYTEAFF.